Below, one T cell receptor (beta chain) is given with its context. Combining iRepertoire HTBI primers with Arm-PCR of CDR3 regions, the authors built TCR beta libraries. MiXCR, applied by TCRdb to the multiplex PCR reads, yields one record per CDR3 protein. The top ten hold about a quarter of the sample, which has 350,000 to 550,000 distinct CDR3 sequences, roughly 15% seen once. Trimming pared 3 bases from V and 4 bases from J, leaving 11 bases between. Germline V gene lookup returns CDR1 SGHRS and CDR2 YFSETQ. CDR3 length: 13 residues. Time point reported: newly diagnosed GD, antithyroid drugs for less than 3 months. RNA from PBMCs was the source of the TCR library. The entry originates in a study of regulatory T cells in long-lasting Graves disease. These same records also appear under a second study, on T cells in Graves' hyperthyroidism and ophthalmopathy. That investigation notes: Stable disease denoted Graves' hyperthyroidism without ophthalmopathy progression within 18 months. HTBI primers were used for first-round RT-PCR of the TCR CDR3.

This clonotype was sampled from a woman aged 18 to 35 with Graves disease. This rearrangement joins TRBV5-1 to TRBJ2-7; D possibly matches TRBD1 or TRBD2 (5 bases each). This material consisted of peripheral blood mononuclear cells (PBMCs), taken at new diagnosis, from a patient treated with antithyroid drugs. The DNA for the CDR3 is TGCGCCAGCAGCTCGACAGAGGGGTACGAGCAGTACTTC. Its translation: CASSSTEGYEQYF.